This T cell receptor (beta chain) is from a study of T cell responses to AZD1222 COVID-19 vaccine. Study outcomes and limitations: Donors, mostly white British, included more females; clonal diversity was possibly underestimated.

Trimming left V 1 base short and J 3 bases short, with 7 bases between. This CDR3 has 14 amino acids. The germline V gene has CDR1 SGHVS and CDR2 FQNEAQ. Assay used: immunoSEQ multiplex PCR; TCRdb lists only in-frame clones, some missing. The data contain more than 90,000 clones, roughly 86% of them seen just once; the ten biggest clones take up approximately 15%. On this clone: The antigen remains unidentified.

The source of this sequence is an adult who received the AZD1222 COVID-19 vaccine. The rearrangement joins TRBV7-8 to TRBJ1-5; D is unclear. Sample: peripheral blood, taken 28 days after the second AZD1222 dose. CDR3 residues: CASSLDGFNQPQHF. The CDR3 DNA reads TGTGCCAGCAGCTTAGACGGATTCAATCAGCCCCAGCATTTT.